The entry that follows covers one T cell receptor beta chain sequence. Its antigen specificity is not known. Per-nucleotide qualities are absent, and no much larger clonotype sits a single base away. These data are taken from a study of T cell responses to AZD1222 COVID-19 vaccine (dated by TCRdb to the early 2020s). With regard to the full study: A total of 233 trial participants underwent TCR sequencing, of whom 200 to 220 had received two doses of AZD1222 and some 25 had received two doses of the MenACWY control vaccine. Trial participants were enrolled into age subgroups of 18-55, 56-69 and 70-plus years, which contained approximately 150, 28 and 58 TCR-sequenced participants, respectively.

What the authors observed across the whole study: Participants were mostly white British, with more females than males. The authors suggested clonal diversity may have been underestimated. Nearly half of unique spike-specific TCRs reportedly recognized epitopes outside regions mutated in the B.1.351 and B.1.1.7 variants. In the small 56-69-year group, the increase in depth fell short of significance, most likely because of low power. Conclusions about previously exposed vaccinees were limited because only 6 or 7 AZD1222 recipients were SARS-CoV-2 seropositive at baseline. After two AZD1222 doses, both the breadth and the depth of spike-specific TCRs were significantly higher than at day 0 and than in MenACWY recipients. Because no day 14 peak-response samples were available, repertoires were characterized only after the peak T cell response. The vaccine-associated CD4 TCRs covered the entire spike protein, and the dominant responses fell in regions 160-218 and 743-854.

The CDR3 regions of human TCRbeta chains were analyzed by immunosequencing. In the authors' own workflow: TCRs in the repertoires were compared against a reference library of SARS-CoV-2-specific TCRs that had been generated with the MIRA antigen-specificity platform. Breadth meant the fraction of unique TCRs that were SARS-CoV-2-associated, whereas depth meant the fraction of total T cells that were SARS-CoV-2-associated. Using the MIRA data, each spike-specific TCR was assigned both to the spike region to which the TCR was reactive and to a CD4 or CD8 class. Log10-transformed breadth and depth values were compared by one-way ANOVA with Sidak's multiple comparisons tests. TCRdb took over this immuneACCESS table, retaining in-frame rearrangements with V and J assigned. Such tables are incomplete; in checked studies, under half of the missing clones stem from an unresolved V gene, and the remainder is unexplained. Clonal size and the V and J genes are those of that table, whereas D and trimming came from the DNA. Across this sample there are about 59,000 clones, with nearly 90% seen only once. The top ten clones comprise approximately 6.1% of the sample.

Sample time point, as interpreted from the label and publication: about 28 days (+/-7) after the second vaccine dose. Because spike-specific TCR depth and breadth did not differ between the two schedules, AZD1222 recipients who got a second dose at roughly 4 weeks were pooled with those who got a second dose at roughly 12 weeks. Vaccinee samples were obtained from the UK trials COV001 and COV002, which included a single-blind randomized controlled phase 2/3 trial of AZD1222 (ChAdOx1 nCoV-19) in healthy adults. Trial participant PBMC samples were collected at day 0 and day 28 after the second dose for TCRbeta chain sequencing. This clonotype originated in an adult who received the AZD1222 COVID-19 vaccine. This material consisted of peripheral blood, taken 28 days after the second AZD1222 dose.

The nucleotide sequence is TGTGCCAGCCGTCCAGGGTCGCTGAACACCGGGGAGCTGTTTTTT. It codes for CASRPGSLNTGELFF. The chain is made from TRBV5-6 and TRBJ2-2, and TRBD1 may be the D gene, going by 5 matching bases. V loses 7 bases, J loses 1 base, and the germline ends lie 14 bases apart. The CDR3 covers 15 residues, taking in both the cysteine and the phenylalanine. Of the read, only the CDR3 DNA is kept; its 45 bases are in frame from base 1. As encoded in the germline V gene, CDR1 is SGHDT while CDR2 is YYEEEE.